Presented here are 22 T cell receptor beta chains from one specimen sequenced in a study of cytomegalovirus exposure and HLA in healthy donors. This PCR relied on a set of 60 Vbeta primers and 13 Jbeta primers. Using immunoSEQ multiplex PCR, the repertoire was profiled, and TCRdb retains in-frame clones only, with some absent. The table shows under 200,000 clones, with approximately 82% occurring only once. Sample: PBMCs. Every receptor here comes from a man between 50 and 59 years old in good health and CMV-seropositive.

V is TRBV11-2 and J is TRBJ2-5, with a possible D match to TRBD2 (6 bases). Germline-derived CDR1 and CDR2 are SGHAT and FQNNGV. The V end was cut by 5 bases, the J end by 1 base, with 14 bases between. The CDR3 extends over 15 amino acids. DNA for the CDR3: TGTGCCAGCAGCGGGGGGACTGGCCTCCAAGAGACCCAGTACTTC. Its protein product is CASSGGTGLQETQYF.

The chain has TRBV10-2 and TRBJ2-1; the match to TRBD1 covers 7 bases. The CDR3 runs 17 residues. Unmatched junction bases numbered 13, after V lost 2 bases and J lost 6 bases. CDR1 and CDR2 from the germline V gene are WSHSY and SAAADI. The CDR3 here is CASSEGVTGILLNEQFF. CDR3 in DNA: TGCGCCAGCAGTGAGGGGGTGACAGGGATCTTACTCAATGAGCAGTTCTTC.

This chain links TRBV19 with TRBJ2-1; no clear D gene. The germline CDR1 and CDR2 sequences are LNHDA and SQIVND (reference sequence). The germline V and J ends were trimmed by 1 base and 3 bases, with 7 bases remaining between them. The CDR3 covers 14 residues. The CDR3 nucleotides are TGTGCCAGTAGTATAGTGGGCAGCTACAATGAGCAGTTCTTC. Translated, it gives CASSIVGSYNEQFF.

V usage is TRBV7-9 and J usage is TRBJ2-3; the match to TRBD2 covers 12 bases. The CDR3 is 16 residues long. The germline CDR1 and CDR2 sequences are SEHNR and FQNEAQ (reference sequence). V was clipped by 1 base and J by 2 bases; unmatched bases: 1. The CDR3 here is CASSLGTSGITDTQYF. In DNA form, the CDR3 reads TGTGCCAGCAGCTTAGGGACTAGCGGGATCACAGATACGCAGTATTTT.

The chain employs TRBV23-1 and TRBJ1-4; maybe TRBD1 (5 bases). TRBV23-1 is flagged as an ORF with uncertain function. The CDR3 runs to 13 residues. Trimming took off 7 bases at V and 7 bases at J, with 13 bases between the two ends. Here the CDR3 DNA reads TGCGCCAGCAACCGACAGCTTACTGAAAAACTGTTTTTT. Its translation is CASNRQLTEKLFF.

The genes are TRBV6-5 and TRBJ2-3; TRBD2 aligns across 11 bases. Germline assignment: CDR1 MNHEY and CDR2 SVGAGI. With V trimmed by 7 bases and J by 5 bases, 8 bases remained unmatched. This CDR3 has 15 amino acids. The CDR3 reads CASTVVAGGQDTQYF. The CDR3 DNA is TGTGCCAGCACTGTCGTAGCGGGGGGGCAAGATACGCAGTATTTT.

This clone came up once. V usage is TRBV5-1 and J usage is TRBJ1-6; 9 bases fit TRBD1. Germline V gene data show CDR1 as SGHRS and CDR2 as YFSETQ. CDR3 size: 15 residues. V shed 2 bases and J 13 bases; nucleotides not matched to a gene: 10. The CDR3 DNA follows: TGCGCCAGCAGCTTCGAAAGGACAGGGGAAAGTCCCCTCCACTTT. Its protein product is CASSFERTGESPLHF.

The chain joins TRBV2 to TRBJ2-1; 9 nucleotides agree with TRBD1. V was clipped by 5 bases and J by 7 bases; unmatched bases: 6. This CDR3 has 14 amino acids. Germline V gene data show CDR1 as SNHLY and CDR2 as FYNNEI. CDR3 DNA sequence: TGTGCCAGCAGTACCGGGACAGGGCGGAATGAGCAGTTCTTC. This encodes CASSTGTGRNEQFF.

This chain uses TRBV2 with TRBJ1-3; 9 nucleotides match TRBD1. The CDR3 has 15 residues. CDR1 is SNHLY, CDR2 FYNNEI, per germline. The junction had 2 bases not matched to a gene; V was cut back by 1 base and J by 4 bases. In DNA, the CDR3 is TGTGCCAGCAGTGAAGGGACAGGGGTAGGAAACACCATATATTTT. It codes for CASSEGTGVGNTIYF.

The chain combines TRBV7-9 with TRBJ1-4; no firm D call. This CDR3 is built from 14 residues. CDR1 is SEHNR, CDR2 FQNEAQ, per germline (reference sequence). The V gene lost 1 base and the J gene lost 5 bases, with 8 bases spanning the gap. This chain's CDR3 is CASSLEFVNEKLFF. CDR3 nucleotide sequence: TGTGCCAGCAGCTTAGAATTCGTGAATGAAAAACTGTTTTTT. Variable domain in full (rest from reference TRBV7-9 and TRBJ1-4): DTGVSQNPRHKITKRGQNVTFRCDPISEHNRLYWYRQTLGQGPEFLTYFQNEAQLEKSRLLSDRFSAERPKGSFSTLEIQRTEQGDSAMYLCASSLEFVNEKLFFGSGTQLSVL.

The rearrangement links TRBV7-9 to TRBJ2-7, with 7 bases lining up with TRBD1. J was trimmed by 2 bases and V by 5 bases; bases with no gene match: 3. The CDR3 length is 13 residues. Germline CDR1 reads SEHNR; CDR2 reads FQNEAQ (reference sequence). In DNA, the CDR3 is TGTGCCAGCAGCCAAGGGACAGCCTACGAGCAGTACTTC. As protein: CASSQGTAYEQYF.

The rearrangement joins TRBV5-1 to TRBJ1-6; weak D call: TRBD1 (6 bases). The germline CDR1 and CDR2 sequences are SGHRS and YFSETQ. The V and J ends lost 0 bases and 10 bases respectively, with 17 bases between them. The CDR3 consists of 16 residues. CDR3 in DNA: TGCGCCAGCAGCTTGGGACCAGGGGATATAGGGTCACCCCTCCACTTT. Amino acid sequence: CASSLGPGDIGSPLHF.

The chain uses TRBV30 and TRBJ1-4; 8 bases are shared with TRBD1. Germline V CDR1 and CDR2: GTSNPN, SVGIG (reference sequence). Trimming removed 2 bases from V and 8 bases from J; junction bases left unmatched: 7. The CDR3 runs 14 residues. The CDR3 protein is CAWSRDRTEEKLFF. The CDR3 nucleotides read TGTGCCTGGAGTCGGGACAGGACCGAGGAAAAACTGTTTTTT.

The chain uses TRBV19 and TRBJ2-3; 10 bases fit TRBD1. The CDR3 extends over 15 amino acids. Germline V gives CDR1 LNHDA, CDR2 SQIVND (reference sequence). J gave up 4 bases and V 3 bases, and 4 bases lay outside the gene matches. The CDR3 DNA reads TGTGCCAGTAGTATCACCGGGACAGGGGCAGATACGCAGTATTTT. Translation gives CASSITGTGADTQYF.

CDR3 protein: CASSPGGSTDYEQYF. DNA for the CDR3: TGTGCCAGCAGTCCTGGGGGGAGCACCGACTACGAGCAGTACTTC. The J gene is TRBJ2-7, the V gene TRBV25-1; TRBD2 might be the D (6 bases). Germline loops: CDR1 MGHDK, CDR2 SYGVNS. The V and J ends lost 5 bases and 3 bases respectively, with 17 bases between them. The CDR3 covers 15 residues.

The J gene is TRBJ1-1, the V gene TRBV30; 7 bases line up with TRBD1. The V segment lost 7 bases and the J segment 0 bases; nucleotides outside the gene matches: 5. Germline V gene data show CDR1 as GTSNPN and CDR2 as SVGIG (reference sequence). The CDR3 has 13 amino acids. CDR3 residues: CAFLTGMNTEAFF. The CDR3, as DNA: TGTGCCTTCCTGACAGGGATGAACACTGAAGCTTTCTTT.

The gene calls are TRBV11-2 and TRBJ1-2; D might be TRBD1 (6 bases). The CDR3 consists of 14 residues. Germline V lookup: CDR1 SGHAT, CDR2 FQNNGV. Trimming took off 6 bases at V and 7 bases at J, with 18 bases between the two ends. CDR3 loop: CASSLSLGGGGYTF. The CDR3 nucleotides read TGTGCCAGCAGTCTTTCCCTGGGAGGGGGTGGCTACACCTTC.

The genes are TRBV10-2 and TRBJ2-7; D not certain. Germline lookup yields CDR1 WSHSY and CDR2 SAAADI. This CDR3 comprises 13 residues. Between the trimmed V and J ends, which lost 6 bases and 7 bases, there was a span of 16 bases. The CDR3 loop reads CASSSTAEVEQYV. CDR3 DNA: TGCGCCAGCAGCAGTACTGCTGAGGTGGAGCAGTACGTC.

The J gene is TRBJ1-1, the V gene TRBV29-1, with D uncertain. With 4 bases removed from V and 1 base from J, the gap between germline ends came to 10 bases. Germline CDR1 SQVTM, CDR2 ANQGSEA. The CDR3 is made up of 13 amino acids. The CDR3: CSVASLANTEAFF. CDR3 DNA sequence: TGCAGCGTTGCATCGCTGGCGAACACTGAAGCTTTCTTT.

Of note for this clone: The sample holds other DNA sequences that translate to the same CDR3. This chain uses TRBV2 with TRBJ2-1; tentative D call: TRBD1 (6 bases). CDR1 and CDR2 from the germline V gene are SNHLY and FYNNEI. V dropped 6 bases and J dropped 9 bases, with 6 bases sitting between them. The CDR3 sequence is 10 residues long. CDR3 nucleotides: TGTGCCAGCAGCAGGGGTGAGCAGTTCTTC. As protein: CASSRGEQFF.

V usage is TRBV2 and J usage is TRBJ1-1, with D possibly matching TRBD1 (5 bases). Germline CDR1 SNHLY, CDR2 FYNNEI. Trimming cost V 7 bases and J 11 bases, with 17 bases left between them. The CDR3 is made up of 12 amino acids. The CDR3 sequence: CASTLNGRVAFF. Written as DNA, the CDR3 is TGTGCCAGCACCCTGAACGGCAGGGTGGCTTTCTTT.

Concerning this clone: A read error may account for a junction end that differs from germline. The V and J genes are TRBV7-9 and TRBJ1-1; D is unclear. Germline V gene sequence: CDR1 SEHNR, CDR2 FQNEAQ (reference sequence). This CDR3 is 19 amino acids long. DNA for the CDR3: TGTTCCAGCAGCTTTGTTGAGGGCTTCGGTCGGACGGCGAACGGGGAAGCTTTCTTT. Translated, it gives CSSSFVEGFGRTANGEAFF.